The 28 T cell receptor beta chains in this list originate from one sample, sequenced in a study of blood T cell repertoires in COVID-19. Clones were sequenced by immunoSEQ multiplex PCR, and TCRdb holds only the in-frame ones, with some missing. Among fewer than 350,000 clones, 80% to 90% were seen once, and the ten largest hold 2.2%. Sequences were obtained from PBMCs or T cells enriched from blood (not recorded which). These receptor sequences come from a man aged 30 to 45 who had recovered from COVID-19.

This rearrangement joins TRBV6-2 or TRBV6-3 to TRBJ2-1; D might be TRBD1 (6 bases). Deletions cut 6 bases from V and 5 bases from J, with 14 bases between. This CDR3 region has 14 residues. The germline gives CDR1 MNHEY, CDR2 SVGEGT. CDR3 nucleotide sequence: TGTGCCAGCAGCAGCCCCGGACAGAACAATGAGCAGTTCTTC. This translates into CASSSPGQNNEQFF.

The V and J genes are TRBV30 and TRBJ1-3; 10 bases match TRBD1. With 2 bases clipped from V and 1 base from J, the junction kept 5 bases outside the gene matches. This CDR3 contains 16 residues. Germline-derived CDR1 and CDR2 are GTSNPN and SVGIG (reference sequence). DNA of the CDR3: TGTGCCTGGAGTCCCCGGGACAGGGGTTCTGGAAACACCATATATTTT. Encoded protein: CAWSPRDRGSGNTIYF. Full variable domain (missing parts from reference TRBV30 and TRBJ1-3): SQTIHQWPATLVQPVGSPLSLECTVEGTSNPNLYWYRQAAGRGLQLLFYSVGIGQISSEVPQNLSASRPQDRQFILSSKKLLLSDSGFYLCAWSPRDRGSGNTIYFGEGSWLTVV.

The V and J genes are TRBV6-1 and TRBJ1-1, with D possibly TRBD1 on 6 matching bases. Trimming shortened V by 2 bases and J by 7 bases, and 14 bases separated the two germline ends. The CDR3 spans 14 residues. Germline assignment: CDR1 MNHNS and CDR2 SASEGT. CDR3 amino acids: CASSEMRGMNEAFF. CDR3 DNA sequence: TGTGCCAGCAGTGAAATGAGGGGGATGAATGAAGCTTTCTTT.

In DNA form, the CDR3 reads TGTGCCTGTACCATGTCGGGGGGTCGGGTTAGTTCAGATACGCAGTATTTT. Residues: CACTMSGGRVSSDTQYF. The chain uses TRBV30 and TRBJ2-3; 7 bases are shared with TRBD2. The CDR3 sequence is 17 residues long. J gave up 4 bases and V 6 bases, and 19 bases lay outside the gene matches. The germline V gene encodes CDR1 GTSNPN and CDR2 SVGIG (reference sequence).

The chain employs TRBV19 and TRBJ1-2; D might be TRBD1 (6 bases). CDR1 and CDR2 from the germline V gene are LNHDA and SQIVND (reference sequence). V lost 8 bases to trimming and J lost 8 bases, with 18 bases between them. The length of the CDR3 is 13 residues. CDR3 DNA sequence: TGTGCCAGTGCTACAGGGCCCGTGGGCGGCTACACCTTC. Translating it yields CASATGPVGGYTF.

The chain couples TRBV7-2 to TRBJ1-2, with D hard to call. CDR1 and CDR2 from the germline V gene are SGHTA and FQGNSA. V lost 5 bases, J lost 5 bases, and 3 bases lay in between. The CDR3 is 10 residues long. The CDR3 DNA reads TGTGCCAGCAGCGAGTATGGCTACACCTTC. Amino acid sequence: CASSEYGYTF.

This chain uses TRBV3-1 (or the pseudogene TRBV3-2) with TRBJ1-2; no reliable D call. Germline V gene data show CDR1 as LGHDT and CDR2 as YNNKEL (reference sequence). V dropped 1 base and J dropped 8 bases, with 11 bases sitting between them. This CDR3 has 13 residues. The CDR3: CASSQVLAGGYTF. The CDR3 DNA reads TGTGCCAGCAGCCAAGTTTTAGCGGGGGGCTACACCTTC.

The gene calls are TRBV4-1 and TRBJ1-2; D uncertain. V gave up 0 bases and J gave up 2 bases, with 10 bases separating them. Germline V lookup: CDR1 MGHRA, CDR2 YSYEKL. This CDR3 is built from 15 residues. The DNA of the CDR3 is TGCGCCAGCAGCCAAGACGCAACAGTAAACTATGGCTACACCTTC. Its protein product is CASSQDATVNYGYTF.

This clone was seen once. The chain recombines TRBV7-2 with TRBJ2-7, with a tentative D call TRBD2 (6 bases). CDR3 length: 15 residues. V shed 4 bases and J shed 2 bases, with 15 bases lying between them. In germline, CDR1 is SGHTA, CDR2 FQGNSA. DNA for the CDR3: TGTGCCAGCAGCTCGGGGGTGAGCGGAACCTACGAGCAGTACTTC. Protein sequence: CASSSGVSGTYEQYF.

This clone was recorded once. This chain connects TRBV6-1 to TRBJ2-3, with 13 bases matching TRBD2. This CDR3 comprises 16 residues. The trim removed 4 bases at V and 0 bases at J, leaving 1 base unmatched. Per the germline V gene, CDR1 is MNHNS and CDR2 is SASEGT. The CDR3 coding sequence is TGTGCCAGCAGTGGACTAGCGGGGGGTAGCACAGATACGCAGTATTTT. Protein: CASSGLAGGSTDTQYF.

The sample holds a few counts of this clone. This CDR3 is CASHQGISNQPQHF. CDR3 DNA sequence: TGTGCCAGCCACCAGGGGATTAGCAATCAGCCCCAGCATTTT. This chain links TRBV2 with TRBJ1-5; weak D call: TRBD1 (6 bases). The germline CDR1 and CDR2 sequences are SNHLY and FYNNEI. The CDR3 sequence is 14 residues long. The V end was cut by 8 bases, the J end by 0 bases, with 11 bases between.

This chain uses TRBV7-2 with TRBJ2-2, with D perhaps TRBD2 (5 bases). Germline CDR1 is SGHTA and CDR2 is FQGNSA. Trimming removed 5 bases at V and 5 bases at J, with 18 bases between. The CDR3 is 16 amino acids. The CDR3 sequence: CASSPRAGGGTGELFF. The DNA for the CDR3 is TGTGCCAGCAGCCCTCGCGCAGGAGGCGGGACCGGGGAGCTGTTTTTT.

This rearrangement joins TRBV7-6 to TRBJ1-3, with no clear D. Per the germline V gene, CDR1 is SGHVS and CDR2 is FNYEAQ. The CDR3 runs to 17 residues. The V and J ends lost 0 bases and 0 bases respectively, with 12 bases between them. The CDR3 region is CASSLALTSHSGNTIYF. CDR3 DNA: TGTGCCAGCAGCTTAGCCCTTACTTCCCACTCTGGAAACACCATATATTTT. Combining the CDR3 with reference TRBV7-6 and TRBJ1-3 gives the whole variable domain GAGVSQSPRYKVTKRGQDVALRCDPISGHVSLYWYRQALGQGPEFLTYFNYEAQQDKSGLPNDRFSAERPEGSISTLTIQRTEQRDSAMYRCASSLALTSHSGNTIYFGEGSWLTVV.

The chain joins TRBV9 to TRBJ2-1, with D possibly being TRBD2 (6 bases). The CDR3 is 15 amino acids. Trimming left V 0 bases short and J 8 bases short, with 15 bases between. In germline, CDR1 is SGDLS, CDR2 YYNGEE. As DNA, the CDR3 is TGTGCCAGCAGCGTAGCCTCTCGGGGGTGGGATGAGCAGTTCTTC. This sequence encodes CASSVASRGWDEQFF.

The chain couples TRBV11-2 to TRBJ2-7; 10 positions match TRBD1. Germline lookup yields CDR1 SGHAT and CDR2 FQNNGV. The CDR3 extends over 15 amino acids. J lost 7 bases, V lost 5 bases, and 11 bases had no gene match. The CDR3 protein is CASSRNAGQGNEQYF. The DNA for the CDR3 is TGTGCCAGCAGCCGTAATGCGGGACAGGGGAATGAGCAGTACTTC.

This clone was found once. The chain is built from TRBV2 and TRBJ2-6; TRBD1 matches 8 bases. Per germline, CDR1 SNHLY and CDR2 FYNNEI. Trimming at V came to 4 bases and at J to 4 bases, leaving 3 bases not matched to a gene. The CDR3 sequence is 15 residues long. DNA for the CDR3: TGTGCCAGCAGTGGACAGGGGTCCGGGGCCAACGTCCTGACTTTC. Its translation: CASSGQGSGANVLTF.

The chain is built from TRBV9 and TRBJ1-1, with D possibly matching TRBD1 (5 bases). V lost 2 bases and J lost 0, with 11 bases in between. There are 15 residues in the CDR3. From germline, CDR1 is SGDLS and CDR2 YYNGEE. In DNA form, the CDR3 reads TGTGCCAGCAGCGTCACGACAGCGCTGAACACTGAAGCTTTCTTT. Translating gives CASSVTTALNTEAFF. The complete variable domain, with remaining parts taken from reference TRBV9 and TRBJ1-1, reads DSGVTQTPKHLITATGQRVTLRCSPRSGDLSVYWYQQSLDQGLQFLIQYYNGEERAKGNILERFSAQQFPDLHSELNLSSLELGDSALYFCASSVTTALNTEAFFGQGTRLTVV.

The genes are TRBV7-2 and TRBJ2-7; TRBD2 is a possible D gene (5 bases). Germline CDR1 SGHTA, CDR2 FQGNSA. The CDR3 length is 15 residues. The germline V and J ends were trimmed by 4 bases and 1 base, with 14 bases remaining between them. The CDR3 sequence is CASSSGVGRSYEQYF. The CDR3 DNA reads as TGTGCCAGCAGCTCCGGGGTAGGCCGGTCCTACGAGCAGTACTTC.

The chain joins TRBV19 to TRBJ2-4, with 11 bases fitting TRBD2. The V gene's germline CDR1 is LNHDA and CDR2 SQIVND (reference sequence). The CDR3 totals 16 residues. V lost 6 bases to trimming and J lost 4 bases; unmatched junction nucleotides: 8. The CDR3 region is CASSNRGLAVKNIQYF. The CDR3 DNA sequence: TGTGCCAGTAGCAACCGGGGACTAGCGGTGAAAAACATTCAGTACTTC.

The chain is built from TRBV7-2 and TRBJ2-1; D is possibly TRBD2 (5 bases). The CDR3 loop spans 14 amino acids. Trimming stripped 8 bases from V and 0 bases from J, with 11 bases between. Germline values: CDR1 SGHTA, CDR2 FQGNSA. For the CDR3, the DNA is TGTGCCAGCTTGAGGGCGAGCTCCTACAATGAGCAGTTCTTC. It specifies CASLRASSYNEQFF.

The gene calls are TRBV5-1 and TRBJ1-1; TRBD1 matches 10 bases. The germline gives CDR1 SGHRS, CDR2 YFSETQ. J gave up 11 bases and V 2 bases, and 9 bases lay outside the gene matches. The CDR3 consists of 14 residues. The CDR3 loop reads CASSFTGTGDRAFF. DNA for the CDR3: TGCGCCAGCAGCTTTACCGGGACAGGGGATCGCGCTTTCTTT.

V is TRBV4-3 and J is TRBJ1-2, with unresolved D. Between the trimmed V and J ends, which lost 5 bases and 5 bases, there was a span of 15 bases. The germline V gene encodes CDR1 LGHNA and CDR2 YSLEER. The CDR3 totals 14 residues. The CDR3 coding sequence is TGCGCCAGCAGCATATTGGGCGGGAGGTATGGCTACACCTTC. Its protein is CASSILGGRYGYTF.

CDR3 nucleotide sequence: TGCGCCAGCAGCTTGGCCGGGACAGGGCGCGAGCAGTACTTC. This gives the protein CASSLAGTGREQYF. The J gene is TRBJ2-7, the V gene TRBV5-1, with 9 bases identical to TRBD1. The CDR3 totals 14 residues. The junction had 4 bases not matched to a gene; V was cut back by 0 bases and J by 6 bases. Germline V gives CDR1 SGHRS, CDR2 YFSETQ.

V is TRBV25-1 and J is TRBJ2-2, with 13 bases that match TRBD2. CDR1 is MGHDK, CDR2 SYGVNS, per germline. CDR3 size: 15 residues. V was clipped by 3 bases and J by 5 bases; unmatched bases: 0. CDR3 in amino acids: CASSETSGGTGELFF. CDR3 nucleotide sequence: TGTGCCAGCAGTGAGACTAGCGGGGGGACCGGGGAGCTGTTTTTT.

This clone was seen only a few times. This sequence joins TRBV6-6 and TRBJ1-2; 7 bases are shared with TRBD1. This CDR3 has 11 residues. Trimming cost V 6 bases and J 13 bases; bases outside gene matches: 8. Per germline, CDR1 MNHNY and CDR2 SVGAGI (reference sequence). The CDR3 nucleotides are TGTGCCAGCAGCTTGACAGGGTTGTTCACCTTC. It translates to CASSLTGLFTF.

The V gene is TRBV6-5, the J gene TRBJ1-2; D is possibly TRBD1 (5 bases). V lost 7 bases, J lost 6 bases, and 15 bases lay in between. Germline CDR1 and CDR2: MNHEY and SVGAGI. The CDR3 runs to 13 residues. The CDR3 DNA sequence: TGTGCCAGCAAATCAGGGTTAAACAATGGCTACACCTTC. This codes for CASKSGLNNGYTF.

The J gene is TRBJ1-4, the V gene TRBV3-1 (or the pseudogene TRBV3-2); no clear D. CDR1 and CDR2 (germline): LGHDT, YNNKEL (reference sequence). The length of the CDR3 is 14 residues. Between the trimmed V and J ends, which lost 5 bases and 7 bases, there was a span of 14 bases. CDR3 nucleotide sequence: TGTGCCAGCAGCTTGCCTCAAGGAGGTGAAAAACTGTTTTTT. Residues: CASSLPQGGEKLFF.

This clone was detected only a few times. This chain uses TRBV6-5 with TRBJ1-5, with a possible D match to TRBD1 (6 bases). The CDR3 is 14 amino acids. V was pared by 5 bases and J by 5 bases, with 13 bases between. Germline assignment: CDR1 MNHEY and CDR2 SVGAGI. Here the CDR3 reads CASSTGYLDQPQHF. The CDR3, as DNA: TGTGCCAGCAGTACAGGGTATTTGGATCAGCCCCAGCATTTT.